This T cell receptor (beta chain) was observed in a study of blood T cell repertoires in COVID-19. As for the study in general: The study drew acute and convalescent COVID-19 samples from the United States, Italy and Spain.

Produced via immunoSEQ multiplex PCR; TCRdb's table is partial and in-frame only. This sample has 120,000 or so clones; about 88% occur once, and the top ten carry less than 5%. Seattle patients were enrolled while actively infected and followed longitudinally. The CDR3 is 16 residues long. Germline V lookup: CDR1 MGHRA, CDR2 YSYEKL. V lost 1 base and J lost 5; bases outside the gene matches: 9. This sequence was found in a man between 60 and 70 years old with COVID-19, enrolled during active disease. The V call is TRBV4-1, the J call TRBJ2-5, with TRBD1 matching 8 bases. Sequencing was done on a sample of peripheral blood. For the CDR3, the DNA is TGCGCCAGCAGCCAAGGACAGGGGTATCAGGCGGAGACCCAGTACTTC. Its translation: CASSQGQGYQAETQYF.